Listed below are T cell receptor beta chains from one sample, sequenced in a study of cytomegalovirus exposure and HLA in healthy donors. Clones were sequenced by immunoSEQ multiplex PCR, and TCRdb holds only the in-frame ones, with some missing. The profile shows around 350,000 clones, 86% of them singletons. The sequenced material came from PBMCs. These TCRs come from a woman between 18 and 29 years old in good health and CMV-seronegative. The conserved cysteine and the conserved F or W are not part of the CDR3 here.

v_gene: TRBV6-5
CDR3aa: ASRTDRGFGEQY

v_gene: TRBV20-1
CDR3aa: SSRDNEKLF

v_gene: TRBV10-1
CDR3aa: ASTIQGKSSPLH

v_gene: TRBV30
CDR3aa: AWSSAGWDNEQF

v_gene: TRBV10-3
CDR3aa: AISELTTRTTSYEQY

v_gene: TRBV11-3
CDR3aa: ASSYRAGNTIY

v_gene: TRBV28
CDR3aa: ASSTGTGCN

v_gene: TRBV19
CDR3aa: ASRPQGPPGYT

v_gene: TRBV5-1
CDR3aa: ASSLDRAENTIY

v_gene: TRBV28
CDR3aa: ASSLDIGGYT